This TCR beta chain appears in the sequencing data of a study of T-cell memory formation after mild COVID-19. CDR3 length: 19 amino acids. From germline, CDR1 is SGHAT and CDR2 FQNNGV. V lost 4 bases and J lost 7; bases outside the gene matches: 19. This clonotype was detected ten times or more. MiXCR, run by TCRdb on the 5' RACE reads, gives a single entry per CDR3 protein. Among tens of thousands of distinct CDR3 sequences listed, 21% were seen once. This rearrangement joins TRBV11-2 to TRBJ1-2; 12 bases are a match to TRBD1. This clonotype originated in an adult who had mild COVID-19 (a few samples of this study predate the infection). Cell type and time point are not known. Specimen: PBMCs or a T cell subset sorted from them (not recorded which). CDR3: CASSSLSVTGTGGAFGYTF. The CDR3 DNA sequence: TGTGCCAGCAGCTCCCTATCCGTCACCGGGACAGGGGGCGCATTTGGCTACACCTTC.